Sequencing of this T cell receptor beta chain was carried out in a study of graft-versus-host responses after intestinal transplantation. Study-wide background: The recipients all started with anti-thymocyte globulin induction and then took tacrolimus and steroids for 3 to 4 years.

V was cut by 1 base and J by 2 bases, with 7 bases left in between. This CDR3 has 14 amino acids. The V gene's germline CDR1 is LGHNT and CDR2 FRNRAP. Study conclusions and caveats: In patients with graft-donor T cell macrochimerism, allograft graft-versus-host to host-versus-graft clonal ratios were high. Recipient marrow showed GvH clones, some seen first in ileum or blood.

The assay was immunoSEQ multiplex PCR, and TCRdb's table has in-frame clones only and misses some. Of about 85,000 clones in the sample, roughly 90% are singletons; the top ten hold 7% to 9.5%. About this clone: The antigen is not known.

This sequence was found in a human donor who was the organ donor for an intestinal transplant. The source material was unstimulated CD8+ T cells sorted from spleen or lymph node cells, sampled before transplant. This chain connects TRBV12-5 to TRBJ2-3; D call uncertain. The CDR3 is CASGLGGNTDTQYF. The CDR3 region has the DNA TGTGCTAGTGGTTTGGGGGGAAACACAGATACGCAGTATTTT.